Listed below are T cell receptor beta chains from one sample, sequenced in a study of siplizumab effects on memory and regulatory T cells. The repertoire was sequenced with immunoSEQ multiplex PCR; TCRdb's copy has only in-frame clones and lacks some. The sample yields more than 85,000 clones, over 80% seen once. Material for sequencing was CD4+ T cells sorted from blood. All receptors come from a human donor in good health. CDR3s include the opening cysteine and the closing phenylalanine or tryptophan. D genes are given only for firm matches. Some rows mark clone size as missing; the rest say once, few, many or name a class of expanded clone.

clone_size: few; d_call: TRBD1; v_call: TRBV11-3; j_call: TRBJ2-7; cdr3_aa: CASSQGDVQYF; cdr3_nt: TGTGCCAGCAGCCAGGGGGACGTGCAGTACTTC
clone_size: -; d_call: -; v_call: TRBV12-5; j_call: TRBJ2-1; cdr3_aa: CASGRHEQFF; cdr3_nt: TGTGCTAGTGGGCGGCATGAGCAGTTCTTC
clone_size: -; d_call: -; v_call: TRBV5-1; j_call: TRBJ1-1; cdr3_aa: CASSSGTGTRGTEAFF; cdr3_nt: TGCGCCAGCAGCTCTGGAACCGGGACCCGAGGTACTGAAGCTTTCTTT
clone_size: -; d_call: TRBD1; v_call: TRBV30; j_call: TRBJ1-4; cdr3_aa: CAWSTTGFATNEKLFF; cdr3_nt: TGTGCCTGGAGCACGACAGGGTTTGCAACTAATGAAAAACTGTTTTTT
clone_size: -; d_call: TRBD1; v_call: TRBV19; j_call: TRBJ1-2; cdr3_aa: CASNPRTGNGYGYTF; cdr3_nt: TGTGCCAGTAACCCCAGGACAGGGAATGGCTATGGCTACACCTTC
clone_size: -; d_call: TRBD2; v_call: TRBV4-1; j_call: TRBJ2-1; cdr3_aa: CASSQGLADYNEQFF; cdr3_nt: TGCGCCAGCAGCCAAGGTCTAGCGGACTACAATGAGCAGTTCTTC
clone_size: once; d_call: TRBD1; v_call: TRBV11-3; j_call: TRBJ2-5; cdr3_aa: CASSLGGQQETQYF; cdr3_nt: TGTGCCAGCAGCTTAGGGGGACAGCAAGAGACCCAGTACTTC
clone_size: -; d_call: TRBD1; v_call: TRBV7-6; j_call: TRBJ2-3; cdr3_aa: CASSSSTGVADTQYF; cdr3_nt: TGTGCCAGCAGCTCGTCAACAGGGGTTGCAGATACGCAGTATTTT
clone_size: -; d_call: -; v_call: TRBV18; j_call: TRBJ2-7; cdr3_aa: CASSPTTPRDPYEQYF; cdr3_nt: TGTGCCAGCTCACCTACCACTCCCAGAGACCCCTACGAGCAGTACTTC
clone_size: once; d_call: -; v_call: TRBV29-1; j_call: TRBJ1-1; cdr3_aa: CSVDGEGLGRAFF; cdr3_nt: TGCAGCGTAGACGGGGAGGGTCTGGGAAGGGCTTTCTTT
clone_size: -; d_call: -; v_call: TRBV6-6; j_call: TRBJ2-7; cdr3_aa: CASSYSPGGYEQYF; cdr3_nt: TGTGCCAGCAGTTACTCGCCAGGCGGGTACGAGCAGTACTTC
clone_size: -; d_call: -; v_call: TRBV6-6; j_call: TRBJ1-5; cdr3_aa: CASSYEQGGQPQHF; cdr3_nt: TGTGCCAGCAGTTACGAACAGGGTGGCCAGCCCCAGCATTTT
clone_size: -; d_call: TRBD1; v_call: TRBV19; j_call: TRBJ2-7; cdr3_aa: CASSKGQGDRYEQYF; cdr3_nt: TGTGCCAGTAGTAAGGGACAGGGGGACCGATACGAGCAGTACTTC
clone_size: -; d_call: TRBD1; v_call: TRBV2; j_call: TRBJ2-7; cdr3_aa: CASSPGDRGLGEYF; cdr3_nt: TGTGCCAGCAGTCCAGGGGACAGGGGGCTGGGGGAGTACTTC
clone_size: -; d_call: -; v_call: TRBV9; j_call: TRBJ2-2; cdr3_aa: CASSVWDTSNTGELFF; cdr3_nt: TGTGCCAGCAGCGTATGGGACACCTCGAACACCGGGGAGCTGTTTTTT
clone_size: -; d_call: TRBD2; v_call: TRBV19; j_call: TRBJ2-5; cdr3_aa: CASSSTSGRQTQYF; cdr3_nt: TGTGCCAGTAGTTCAACTAGCGGGAGACAGACCCAGTACTTC
clone_size: -; d_call: -; v_call: TRBV11-3; j_call: TRBJ2-2; cdr3_aa: CASSLLGDGELFF; cdr3_nt: TGTGCCAGCAGCTTATTGGGAGACGGGGAGCTGTTTTTT
clone_size: -; d_call: -; v_call: TRBV6-5; j_call: TRBJ2-1; cdr3_aa: CAVIRLNEQFF; cdr3_nt: TGTGCCGTCATACGGTTAAATGAGCAGTTCTTC
clone_size: -; d_call: -; v_call: TRBV6-1; j_call: TRBJ2-1; cdr3_aa: CASSPIPRYEQFF; cdr3_nt: TGTGCCAGCAGCCCCATCCCGCGGTATGAGCAGTTCTTC
clone_size: -; d_call: TRBD1; v_call: TRBV9; j_call: TRBJ2-2; cdr3_aa: CASKTGGEAGELFF; cdr3_nt: TGTGCCAGTAAGACAGGGGGCGAGGCCGGGGAGCTGTTTTTT
clone_size: -; d_call: -; v_call: TRBV15; j_call: TRBJ1-1; cdr3_aa: CATSRGNRVNTEAFF; cdr3_nt: TGTGCCACCAGCAGAGGTAACAGGGTTAACACTGAAGCTTTCTTT
clone_size: -; d_call: TRBD1; v_call: TRBV4-3; j_call: TRBJ2-3; cdr3_aa: CASSRRRGLTDTQYF; cdr3_nt: TGCGCCAGCAGCCGGAGAAGGGGGCTGACAGATACGCAGTATTTT
clone_size: -; d_call: TRBD1; v_call: TRBV18; j_call: TRBJ2-7; cdr3_aa: CASSPRQGAQHEQYF; cdr3_nt: TGTGCCAGCTCACCAAGGCAGGGGGCACAACACGAGCAGTACTTC
clone_size: -; d_call: -; v_call: TRBV18; j_call: TRBJ1-5; cdr3_aa: CASSPDRNQPQHF; cdr3_nt: TGTGCCAGCTCTCCGGACCGAAATCAGCCCCAGCATTTT
clone_size: -; d_call: TRBD2; v_call: TRBV5-1; j_call: TRBJ2-1; cdr3_aa: CASSLSAGGANEQFF; cdr3_nt: TGCGCCAGCAGCTTGTCAGCGGGAGGAGCCAATGAGCAGTTCTTC
clone_size: -; d_call: -; v_call: TRBV7-2; j_call: TRBJ1-2; cdr3_aa: CASSDPQTGYTF; cdr3_nt: TGTGCCAGCAGCGACCCACAGACGGGCTACACCTTC
clone_size: -; d_call: -; v_call: TRBV30; j_call: TRBJ2-1; cdr3_aa: CAWTSGTSYNEQFF; cdr3_nt: TGTGCCTGGACATCGGGAACGTCCTACAATGAGCAGTTCTTC
clone_size: -; d_call: TRBD2; v_call: TRBV7-8; j_call: TRBJ2-3; cdr3_aa: CASSLALAGVSDTQYF; cdr3_nt: TGTGCCAGCAGCTTAGCATTAGCGGGAGTATCGGATACGCAGTATTTT
clone_size: -; d_call: -; v_call: TRBV5-4; j_call: TRBJ1-2; cdr3_aa: CASSSAGQRAAGYTF; cdr3_nt: TGTGCCAGCAGCTCAGCGGGCCAAAGGGCGGCGGGCTACACCTTC
clone_size: -; d_call: -; v_call: TRBV12-5; j_call: TRBJ2-1; cdr3_aa: CASGSAYNEQFF; cdr3_nt: TGTGCTAGTGGCAGCGCTTACAATGAGCAGTTCTTC
clone_size: -; d_call: -; v_call: TRBV28; j_call: TRBJ1-2; cdr3_aa: CASSYGPVAGYTF; cdr3_nt: TGTGCCAGCAGTTATGGACCCGTGGCGGGCTACACCTTC
clone_size: -; d_call: TRBD2; v_call: TRBV4-1; j_call: TRBJ2-3; cdr3_aa: CASSLAGTSADTQYF; cdr3_nt: TGCGCCAGCAGTCTTGCCGGGACTAGCGCAGATACGCAGTATTTT
clone_size: -; d_call: TRBD1; v_call: TRBV5-1; j_call: TRBJ1-1; cdr3_aa: CASSFDRGTEAFF; cdr3_nt: TGCGCCAGCAGCTTTGACAGGGGCACTGAAGCTTTCTTT
clone_size: -; d_call: TRBD1; v_call: TRBV5-1; j_call: TRBJ2-1; cdr3_aa: CASSSGTGGNEQFF; cdr3_nt: TGCGCCAGCAGTTCCGGGACAGGGGGAAATGAGCAGTTCTTC
clone_size: -; d_call: TRBD1; v_call: TRBV29-1; j_call: TRBJ1-6; cdr3_aa: CSVVLGGATNSPLHF; cdr3_nt: TGCAGCGTTGTGTTAGGGGGCGCGACCAATTCACCCCTCCACTTT
clone_size: -; d_call: -; v_call: TRBV6-1; j_call: TRBJ1-1; cdr3_aa: CASCLGAVTEAFF; cdr3_nt: TGTGCCAGCTGTCTGGGGGCAGTCACTGAAGCTTTCTTT
clone_size: -; d_call: -; v_call: TRBV2; j_call: TRBJ1-1; cdr3_aa: CASSVEGNTEAFF; cdr3_nt: TGTGCCAGCAGTGTCGAGGGGAACACTGAAGCTTTCTTT
clone_size: -; d_call: TRBD2; v_call: TRBV19; j_call: TRBJ2-3; cdr3_aa: CASSTGTSGISDTQYF; cdr3_nt: TGTGCCAGTAGTACCGGGACTAGCGGGATATCTGATACGCAGTATTTT
clone_size: -; d_call: TRBD2; v_call: TRBV11-1; j_call: TRBJ2-3; cdr3_aa: CASSLLLAGAGDTQYF; cdr3_nt: TGTGCCAGCAGCTTACTTCTAGCGGGAGCGGGAGATACGCAGTATTTT
clone_size: -; d_call: TRBD1; v_call: TRBV12-5; j_call: TRBJ2-5; cdr3_aa: CASGLATGTGYF; cdr3_nt: TGTGCTAGTGGTTTGGCAACCGGGACAGGATACTTC
clone_size: -; d_call: TRBD2; v_call: TRBV5-4; j_call: TRBJ2-7; cdr3_aa: CASSTGTSIYEQYF; cdr3_nt: TGTGCCAGCAGCACCGGGACTAGTATCTACGAGCAGTACTTC
clone_size: -; d_call: -; v_call: TRBV5-5; j_call: TRBJ1-1; cdr3_aa: CASSLDGGVTEAFF; cdr3_nt: TGTGCCAGCAGCTTGGACGGGGGTGTCACTGAAGCTTTCTTT
clone_size: -; d_call: -; v_call: TRBV7-9; j_call: TRBJ1-2; cdr3_aa: CASSLTRQANYGYTF; cdr3_nt: TGTGCCAGCAGTCTAACCCGACAGGCTAACTATGGCTACACCTTC
clone_size: -; d_call: -; v_call: TRBV5-1; j_call: TRBJ2-5; cdr3_aa: CASRDYQETQYF; cdr3_nt: TGCGCCAGCAGGGATTACCAAGAGACCCAGTACTTC
clone_size: -; d_call: -; v_call: TRBV5-1; j_call: TRBJ1-4; cdr3_aa: CASSFLTGTNEKLFF; cdr3_nt: TGCGCCAGCAGCTTTTTGACGGGAACTAATGAAAAACTGTTTTTT
clone_size: once; d_call: -; v_call: TRBV19; j_call: TRBJ1-3; cdr3_aa: CASSITTKTYHSGNTIYF; cdr3_nt: TGTGCCAGTAGTATAACAACAAAGACATACCACTCTGGAAACACCATATATTTT
clone_size: -; d_call: -; v_call: TRBV5-4; j_call: TRBJ2-2; cdr3_aa: CASSLTTSTGELFF; cdr3_nt: TGTGCCAGCAGCTTGACGACTAGTACCGGGGAGCTGTTTTTT
clone_size: -; d_call: -; v_call: TRBV2; j_call: TRBJ1-1; cdr3_aa: CASSEWTDTEAFF; cdr3_nt: TGTGCCAGCAGTGAATGGACGGACACTGAAGCTTTCTTT
clone_size: once; d_call: TRBD1; v_call: TRBV4-1; j_call: TRBJ1-1; cdr3_aa: CASSRGQGLPTEAFF; cdr3_nt: TGCGCCAGCAGCCGAGGACAGGGGTTGCCCACTGAAGCTTTCTTT
clone_size: -; d_call: TRBD1; v_call: TRBV6-6; j_call: TRBJ2-7; cdr3_aa: CASRPSQGARGEQYF; cdr3_nt: TGTGCCAGCAGGCCTTCTCAGGGGGCGCGGGGCGAGCAGTACTTC
clone_size: once; d_call: TRBD1; v_call: TRBV14; j_call: TRBJ2-7; cdr3_aa: CASSQPGQGRSVEQYF; cdr3_nt: TGTGCCAGCAGCCAGCCGGGACAGGGAAGGTCCGTCGAGCAGTACTTC
clone_size: -; d_call: -; v_call: TRBV9; j_call: TRBJ1-4; cdr3_aa: CASSVQGASNEKLFF; cdr3_nt: TGTGCCAGCAGCGTACAGGGAGCGTCGAATGAAAAACTGTTTTTT
clone_size: -; d_call: TRBD2; v_call: TRBV5-3; j_call: TRBJ2-2; cdr3_aa: CARSRGLAGVNTGELFF; cdr3_nt: TGTGCCAGAAGCCGTGGACTAGCGGGAGTTAACACCGGGGAGCTGTTTTTT